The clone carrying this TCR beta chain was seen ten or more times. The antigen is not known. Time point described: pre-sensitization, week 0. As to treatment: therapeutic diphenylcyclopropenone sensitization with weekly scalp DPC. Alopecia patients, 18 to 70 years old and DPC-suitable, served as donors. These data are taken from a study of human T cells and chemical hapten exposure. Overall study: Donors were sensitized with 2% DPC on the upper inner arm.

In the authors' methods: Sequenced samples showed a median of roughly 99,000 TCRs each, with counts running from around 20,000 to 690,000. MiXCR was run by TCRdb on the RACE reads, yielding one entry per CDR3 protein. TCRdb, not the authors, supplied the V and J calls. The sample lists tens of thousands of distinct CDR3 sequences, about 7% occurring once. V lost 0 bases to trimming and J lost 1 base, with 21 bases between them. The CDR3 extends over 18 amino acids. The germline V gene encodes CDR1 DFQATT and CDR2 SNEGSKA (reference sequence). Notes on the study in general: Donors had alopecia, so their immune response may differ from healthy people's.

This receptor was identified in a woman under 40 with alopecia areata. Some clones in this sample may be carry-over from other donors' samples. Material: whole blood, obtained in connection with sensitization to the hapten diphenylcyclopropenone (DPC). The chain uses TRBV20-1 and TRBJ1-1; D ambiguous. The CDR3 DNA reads TGCAGTGCTAGAGATGCGGCAATCGCCGAGGCCCAGAACACTGAAGCTTTCTTT. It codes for CSARDAAIAEAQNTEAFF.